These 3 T cell receptor beta chains share one sample of origin, sequenced in a study of tumor and adjacent non-tumor tissue in lung cancer. The library came from three nested PCR rounds adapted from ARM-PCR protocols. Each CDR3 protein gets one entry after TCRdb re-called the multiplex PCR reads with MiXCR. The sample records roughly 75,000 distinct CDR3 sequences, about four fifths being singletons. No cell sorting was done before RNA was extracted from the tissue. More than 3 cm separated this lung sample from the edge of the tumor. The sequenced sample consisted of distant non-tumor lung tissue. The receptor set was obtained from a man in his sixties with non-small cell lung cancer.

To note about this clonotype: One end of the junction does not line up with germline, which may come from a read error. This chain uses TRBV6-5 with TRBJ1-2; D not certain. The CDR3 covers 13 residues. CDR1 and CDR2 from the germline V gene are MNHEY and SVGAGI. This CDR3 reads CASSSAPLHGCTF. DNA for the CDR3: TGTGCCAGCAGTTCCGCTCCCTTACACGGCTGCACCTTC.

V is TRBV11-3 and J is TRBJ1-1; no reliable D call. CDR1 is SGHNT, CDR2 YENEEA, per germline. Deletions cut 2 bases from V and 1 base from J, with 20 bases between. The CDR3 loop spans 18 amino acids. The CDR3 loop is CASSLMSNLFGRNTEAFF. The DNA for the CDR3 is TGTGCCAGCAGCTTAATGTCGAATCTGTTTGGTCGGAACACTGAAGCTTTCTTT.

Concerning this clonotype: One base away lies a much larger clone, so this may be a sequencing read error. The chain joins TRBV11-2 to TRBJ1-2; 9 nucleotides align to TRBD1. CDR1 is SGHAT and CDR2 is FQNNGV in the germline V gene. This CDR3 region has 13 residues. CDR3 in DNA: TGTACCAGCAGCTTAGACAGGGGGGATGGCTACACCTTC. The encoded protein is CTSSLDRGDGYTF.